Listed below are T cell receptor beta chains from one sample, sequenced in a study of a mutant IDH1 vaccine in newly diagnosed glioma. TCRdb keeps only in-frame clones here, not all; method: immunoSEQ multiplex PCR. The repertoire includes around 92,000 clones, around 82% of them detected once, and 7% to 9% sits in the top ten. Source: PBMCs, taken from a glioma patient treated with radiotherapy, temozolomide or both. All receptors derive from a woman aged 50 to 65 with glioma. CDR3s include the opening cysteine and the closing phenylalanine or tryptophan. Clone size, where shown, is once, few, many, or a class for clones that have expanded.

V	size	J	CDR3
TRBV5-1	-	TRBJ2-3	CASSPTGGADTQYF
TRBV19	-	TRBJ1-5	CASSIWTGGNQPQHF
TRBV7-7	few	TRBJ2-1	CASSLRGGNEQFF
TRBV5-4	few	TRBJ1-6	CASSLAGQGFSPLHF
TRBV6-5	-	TRBJ2-7	CASSRTGLEQYF
TRBV30	-	TRBJ1-1	CAWGGRQAFF
TRBV5-1	-	TRBJ1-1	CASSLSKTGAPNTEAFF
TRBV7-6	-	TRBJ2-6	CASSGGGGAGANVLTF
TRBV13	-	TRBJ1-1	CASSSSGTGFNEAFF
TRBV4-1	-	TRBJ1-5	CASSQDVGVGQPQHF
TRBV7-2	-	TRBJ1-6	CASSPRQGVGSPLHF
TRBV7-2	-	TRBJ2-6	CASSLTPQGQWTGANVLTF
TRBV6-1	-	TRBJ2-3	CASSPSITDTQYF
TRBV6-5	-	TRBJ1-4	CASRAGLATNEKLFF
TRBV19	-	TRBJ1-5	CASSMRDRAQPQHF
TRBV5-4	-	TRBJ2-7	CASSPGGEYEQYF
TRBV5-1	-	TRBJ1-1	CASSRGGGTDTEAFF
TRBV29-1	few	TRBJ1-1	CSVAEGNTEAFF
TRBV9	-	TRBJ1-1	CASSPNRGDTEAFF
TRBV5-1	-	TRBJ2-7	CASSLGTGGGYEQYF
TRBV6-1	-	TRBJ2-5	CASSEGGNPPGTQYF
TRBV5-1	-	TRBJ1-1	CASSSDRGLGAFF
TRBV5-1	-	TRBJ1-1	CASSLEMNTEAFF
TRBV14	-	TRBJ2-5	CASSQLTVQETQYF
TRBV13	-	TRBJ2-7	CASSGTDDSSYEQYF
TRBV6-6	-	TRBJ2-2	CASRLGLPNTGELFF
TRBV18	-	TRBJ2-7	CASSSLAGASYEQYF
TRBV6-1	-	TRBJ2-7	CASSEEAGGPYEQYF